What follows are 9 T cell receptor beta chains derived from one specimen sequenced in a study of cytomegalovirus exposure and HLA in healthy donors. In the PCR, 60 Vbeta and 13 Jbeta primers were used. Repertoires were generated with immunoSEQ multiplex PCR, while TCRdb's copy carries only in-frame clones and drops some. The profile shows approximately 190,000 clones, around 83% of them singletons. Sequences were obtained from PBMCs. The origin of the receptors is a young woman in good health and CMV-seronegative.

This clone showed up just once. This chain uses TRBV28 with TRBJ2-6; 9 nucleotides line up with TRBD1. Germline assignment: CDR1 MDHEN and CDR2 SYDVKM. Losses at the gene ends were 4 bases for V and 2 bases for J; bases not matched to a gene: 9. This CDR3 has 18 amino acids. The DNA of the CDR3 is TGTGCCAGCAGTTCCCTGACAGGGGGTTATACTGGGGCCAACGTCCTGACTTTC. Translated: CASSSLTGGYTGANVLTF.

The chain employs TRBV18 and TRBJ2-1, with D perhaps matching TRBD2 (5 bases). V was shortened by 0 bases and J by 2 bases, with 11 bases between the two germline ends. From germline, CDR1 is KGHSH and CDR2 LQKENI. The CDR3 contains 16 residues. The CDR3 spells CASSPPGSYAYNEQFF. For the CDR3, the DNA is TGTGCCAGCTCACCACCAGGGAGTTATGCCTACAATGAGCAGTTCTTC.

A few counts support this clone. V gene TRBV6-6 combines with J gene TRBJ1-5; 9 nucleotides agree with TRBD1. V lost 6 bases, J lost 0 bases, and 3 bases stayed unmatched. Germline V gene data show CDR1 as MNHNY and CDR2 as SVGAGI (reference sequence). The CDR3 extends over 15 amino acids. In DNA, the CDR3 is TGTGCCAGCAGATGGACAGGGGATAGCAATCAGCCCCAGCATTTT. Its protein product is CASRWTGDSNQPQHF.

J is TRBJ2-3 and V is TRBV5-1, with 10 bases that match TRBD2. The CDR3 totals 17 residues. With 1 base clipped from V and 3 bases from J, the junction kept 8 bases outside the gene matches. Looked up from germline, CDR1 is SGHRS and CDR2 is YFSETQ. CDR3 loop: CASSLWSSGSRTDTQYF. The CDR3 nucleotides read TGCGCCAGCAGCTTGTGGTCTAGCGGGAGTAGGACAGATACGCAGTATTTT.

V is TRBV19 and J is TRBJ1-5, with D tentatively TRBD1 (6 bases). V lost 3 bases, J lost 0 bases, and 18 bases lay in between. The CDR3 contains 18 residues. Germline CDR1 and CDR2: LNHDA and SQIVND (reference sequence). The CDR3 sequence is CASSMGPDSRYSNQPQHF. CDR3 bases: TGTGCCAGTAGTATGGGTCCGGACAGCCGATATAGCAATCAGCCCCAGCATTTT.

This chain's CDR3 is CASSSLQGSQGTDTQYF. In nucleotides, the CDR3 is TGCGCCAGCAGCTCGTTACAGGGGAGTCAGGGCACAGATACGCAGTATTTT. The V gene is TRBV5-1, the J gene TRBJ2-3; 7 bases match TRBD1. Germline CDR1 reads SGHRS; CDR2 reads YFSETQ. V trimming: 3 bases; J trimming: 1 base; junction bases outside the gene matches: 11. The CDR3 spans 17 residues.

V is TRBV5-1 and J is TRBJ2-3; D is unresolved. Trimming removed 0 bases from V and 0 bases from J, with 8 bases in between. The CDR3 runs to 15 residues. Germline CDR1 reads SGHRS; CDR2 reads YFSETQ. The CDR3: CASSLVDTSTDTQYF. CDR3 nucleotide sequence: TGCGCCAGCAGCTTGGTCGACACCAGCACAGATACGCAGTATTTT.

In this sample, this clone turned up once. V is TRBV27 and J is TRBJ1-2; no firm D call. V lost 5 bases and J lost 4, with 14 bases in between. Germline-derived CDR1 and CDR2 are MNHEY and SMNVEV (reference sequence). The CDR3 has 14 amino acids. For the CDR3, the DNA is TGTGCCAGCAGTCCGAACCAGGTGCTCTATGGCTACACCTTC. Translating gives CASSPNQVLYGYTF.

The V call is TRBV4-1, the J call TRBJ2-5; TRBD1 might be the D (5 bases). Trimming removed 1 base from V and 4 bases from J, with 16 bases in between. CDR1 is MGHRA and CDR2 is YSYEKL in the germline V gene. CDR3 size: 16 residues. CDR3 amino acids: CASSQGRDRERETQYF. DNA for the CDR3: TGCGCCAGCAGCCAAGGTAGAGACAGAGAGAGAGAGACCCAGTACTTC.